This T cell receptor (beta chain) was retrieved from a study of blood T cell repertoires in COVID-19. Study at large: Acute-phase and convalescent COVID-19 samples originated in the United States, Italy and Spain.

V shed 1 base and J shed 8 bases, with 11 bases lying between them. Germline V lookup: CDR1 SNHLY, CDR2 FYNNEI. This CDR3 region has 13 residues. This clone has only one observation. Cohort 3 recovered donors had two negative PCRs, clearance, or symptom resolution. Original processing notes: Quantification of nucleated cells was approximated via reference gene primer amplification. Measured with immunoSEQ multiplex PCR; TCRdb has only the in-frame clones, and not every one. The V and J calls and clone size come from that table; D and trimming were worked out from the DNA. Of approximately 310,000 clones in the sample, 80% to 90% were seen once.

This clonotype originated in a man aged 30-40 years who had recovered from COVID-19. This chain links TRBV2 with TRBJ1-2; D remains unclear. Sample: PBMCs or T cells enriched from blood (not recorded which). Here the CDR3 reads CASSEGLWAGYTF. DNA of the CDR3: TGTGCCAGCAGTGAAGGCCTTTGGGCAGGCTACACCTTC.